This TCR beta chain was sequenced in a study of patients and donors after allogeneic stem cell transplantation (dated by TCRdb to about 2020). Trimming removed 3 bases from V and 5 bases from J, leaving 13 bases between the germline ends. Its CDR3 holds 13 amino acids, cysteine through phenylalanine. The entry retains the CDR3 DNA only, 39 bases that are in frame from base 1. As encoded in the germline V gene, CDR1 is SQVTM while CDR2 is ANQGSEA. Libraries came from RT-PCR. TCRdb names NextSeq 550 as the instrument used. TCRdb redid the processing of the public reads, applying fastp at Q25 and MiXCR, and retained in-frame beta chains. One record per CDR3 amino acid sequence lists the most common genes and DNA. The sample contains roughly 940,000 distinct CDR3 sequences, around 17% of them found a single time. The top ten constitute 5% to 6.5% of the sample. Notes on this clonotype: This clone's antigen is unknown. One base away there is no much larger clone; base qualities are not given.

Sequencing input: blood, either unsorted or a sorted T cell fraction (not recorded which). The receptor was derived from a human donor who was either an allogeneic HSCT recipient or a stem cell or donor lymphocyte infusion donor (not recorded which). It is not recorded whose cells these are; they may come from a transplant donor. The chain couples TRBV29-1 to TRBJ2-5, and the D gene may be TRBD1, 5 bases matching. The CDR3 reads CSVENLRGETQYF. The DNA is as follows: TGCAGCGTTGAGAACTTAAGGGGCGAGACCCAGTACTTC.